The 17 T cell receptor beta chains in this list originate from one sample, sequenced in a study of OX40 agonist ivuxolimab in advanced cancers. TCRdb's copy holds only in-frame clones and misses some; the assay was immunoSEQ multiplex PCR. The repertoire holds about 33,000 clones, with about 74% as singletons. Sequencing used CD4+ or CD8+ T cells sorted from blood, obtained in a trial of the OX40 agonist ivuxolimab. These receptors originate from an adult with an advanced solid tumor such as melanoma, head and neck, liver or kidney cancer.

The V gene is TRBV6-6, the J gene TRBJ1-4, with D possibly matching TRBD1 (6 bases). V was clipped by 6 bases and J by 5 bases, with 13 bases between them. This CDR3 spans 14 amino acids. CDR1 and CDR2 from the germline V gene are MNHNY and SVGAGI (reference sequence). The CDR3 DNA sequence: TGTGCCAGCAGGACTTGGCAGGGGAATGAAAAACTGTTTTTT. This encodes CASRTWQGNEKLFF.

Here the CDR3 reads CASSSQVGEKLFF. CDR3 nucleotide sequence: TGTGCCAGTAGTAGCCAGGTGGGGGAAAAACTGTTTTTT. The chain has TRBV19 and TRBJ1-4; D is undetermined. Trimming shortened V by 4 bases and J by 8 bases, and 11 bases separated the two germline ends. The V gene's germline CDR1 is LNHDA and CDR2 SQIVND (reference sequence). The CDR3 has 13 residues.

The chain has TRBV7-6 and TRBJ1-2, with D uncertain. V lost 3 bases and J lost 8, with 13 bases in between. CDR1 and CDR2 (germline): SGHVS, FNYEAQ. This CDR3 comprises 13 residues. CDR3 bases: TGTGCCAGCAGCTTTCCGGCCGGAGGGGGCTACACCTTC. Protein sequence: CASSFPAGGGYTF.

The V call is TRBV4-1, the J call TRBJ1-1; weak D call: TRBD1 (5 bases). Trimming took off 4 bases at V and 2 bases at J, with 14 bases between the two ends. Germline-derived CDR1 and CDR2 are MGHRA and YSYEKL. The CDR3 totals 15 residues. The DNA of the CDR3 is TGCGCCAGCAGCCTAACCGGGACGGTCAACACTGAAGCTTTCTTT. This codes for CASSLTGTVNTEAFF.

CDR3 nucleotides: TGTGCCAGCAGCTTCGGAGGGCGGAGGGCTGAAGCTTTCTTT. Amino acids: CASSFGGRRAEAFF. The chain combines TRBV11-3 with TRBJ1-1, with unresolved D. V shed 3 bases and J shed 6 bases, with 14 bases lying between them. This CDR3 is built from 14 residues. From germline, CDR1 is SGHNT and CDR2 YENEEA.

The V gene is TRBV7-6, the J gene TRBJ1-5; D is ambiguous. This CDR3 comprises 12 residues. CDR1 SGHVS and CDR2 FNYEAQ come from the germline V gene. V was clipped by 1 base and J by 5 bases, with 3 bases between them. CDR3 protein: CASSLVDQPQHF. As DNA, the CDR3 is TGTGCCAGCAGCTTAGTAGATCAGCCCCAGCATTTT.

This clone was found a few times. The V call is TRBV5-6, the J call TRBJ2-5; 7 bases line up with TRBD1. The CDR3 runs to 13 residues. The V gene's germline CDR1 is SGHDT and CDR2 YYEEEE. V lost 2 bases, J lost 6 bases, and 4 bases stayed unmatched. In DNA, the CDR3 is TGTGCCAGCAGCTTTCTGAGGGGGCAGACCCAGTACTTC. Amino acid sequence: CASSFLRGQTQYF.

The chain links TRBV6-1 to TRBJ1-1, with no clear D. Trimming left V 5 bases short and J 4 bases short, with 8 bases between. The CDR3 has 12 residues. The germline V gene has CDR1 MNHNS and CDR2 SASEGT. This CDR3 reads CASSFQATEAFF. In nucleotides, the CDR3 is TGTGCCAGCAGTTTTCAGGCCACTGAAGCTTTCTTT.

V and J are TRBV2 and TRBJ2-3; TRBD2 matches 12 bases. This CDR3 region has 16 residues. The germline V gene encodes CDR1 SNHLY and CDR2 FYNNEI. Trimming cost V 6 bases and J 4 bases; bases outside gene matches: 8. The CDR3 here is CASSPSSGGAPDTQYF. The CDR3 DNA follows: TGTGCCAGCAGCCCATCTAGCGGGGGGGCTCCAGATACGCAGTATTTT.

This chain links TRBV7-9 with TRBJ1-2; a weak D match, TRBD1 (6 bases). CDR3 length: 16 residues. V lost 0 bases and J 4 bases, leaving 15 bases between the germline ends. CDR1 and CDR2 from the germline V gene are SEHNR and FQNEAQ (reference sequence). The CDR3 is CASSLAQGEGVYGYTF. The CDR3 coding sequence is TGTGCCAGCAGCTTAGCGCAGGGCGAGGGGGTCTATGGCTACACCTTC. Full variable domain (outside the CDR3, taken from reference TRBV7-9 and TRBJ1-2): DTGVSQNPRHKITKRGQNVTFRCDPISEHNRLYWYRQTLGQGPEFLTYFQNEAQLEKSRLLSDRFSAERPKGSFSTLEIQRTEQGDSAMYLCASSLAQGEGVYGYTFGSGTRLTVV.

The V gene is TRBV19, the J gene TRBJ1-1, with D perhaps TRBD1 (5 bases). Germline CDR1 reads LNHDA; CDR2 reads SQIVND (reference sequence). V was shortened by 6 bases and J by 1 base, with 12 bases between the two germline ends. The CDR3 totals 14 residues. The CDR3 reads CASRARDRNTEAFF. The CDR3 DNA reads as TGTGCCAGTAGGGCGCGAGACAGGAACACTGAAGCTTTCTTT.

This clone is medium-sized. The chain carries TRBV5-4 and TRBJ1-6; D is undetermined. CDR1 is SGHNT, CDR2 YYREEE, per germline (reference sequence). This CDR3 comprises 18 residues. Trimming left V 0 bases short and J 6 bases short, with 19 bases between. This CDR3 is CASSLGQAITRSNSPLHF. In DNA, the CDR3 is TGTGCCAGCAGCTTGGGGCAGGCCATTACAAGGTCTAATTCACCCCTCCACTTT.

The rearrangement joins TRBV29-1 to TRBJ2-3; D is perhaps TRBD1 (5 bases). The CDR3 spans 12 residues. V gave up 8 bases and J gave up 3 bases, with 12 bases separating them. CDR1 is SQVTM and CDR2 is ANQGSEA in the germline V gene. CDR3 in amino acids: CSHRSQTDTQYF. In DNA form, the CDR3 reads TGCAGCCACAGGAGTCAGACAGATACGCAGTATTTT.

The chain employs TRBV6-1 and TRBJ1-5; 7 bases are a match to TRBD1. In germline, CDR1 is MNHNS, CDR2 SASEGT. J was trimmed by 6 bases and V by 6 bases; bases with no gene match: 8. The CDR3 contains 14 residues. The CDR3 DNA reads as TGTGCCAGCAGAGACGACAGGGTGGTTCAGCCCCAGCATTTT. Translation: CASRDDRVVQPQHF.

This sequence joins TRBV14 and TRBJ2-7, with D possibly TRBD1 on 5 matching bases. Germline CDR1 and CDR2: SGHDN and FVKESK. The CDR3 is 15 amino acids. V was trimmed by 6 bases and J by 1 base, leaving 16 bases between them. The CDR3 sequence is CASSNQGDRSYEQYF. DNA for the CDR3: TGTGCCAGCAGTAATCAGGGTGACAGATCCTACGAGCAGTACTTC.

In nucleotides, the CDR3 is TGTGCCAGCAGCTCATCAGGGGTTAACTATGGCTACACCTTC. Amino acids: CASSSSGVNYGYTF. The chain links TRBV7-9 to TRBJ1-2, with TRBD1 as a possible D gene (6 bases). CDR1 is SEHNR, CDR2 FQNEAQ, per germline (reference sequence). This CDR3 is built from 14 residues. V was trimmed by 4 bases and J by 1 base, leaving 10 bases between them. Combining the CDR3 with reference TRBV7-9 and TRBJ1-2 gives the whole variable domain DTGVSQNPRHKITKRGQNVTFRCDPISEHNRLYWYRQTLGQGPEFLTYFQNEAQLEKSRLLSDRFSAERPKGSFSTLEIQRTEQGDSAMYLCASSSSGVNYGYTFGSGTRLTVV.

With regard to this clone: Other DNA sequences in the same sample also yield this CDR3. This rearrangement joins TRBV29-1 to TRBJ1-2, with D unresolved. Between the trimmed V and J ends, which lost 3 bases and 7 bases, there was a span of 6 bases. Germline CDR1 and CDR2: SQVTM and ANQGSEA. This CDR3 contains 10 residues. CDR3 protein: CSVDEGGYTF. CDR3 DNA sequence: TGCAGCGTTGACGAGGGTGGCTACACCTTC. Filled out from reference TRBV29-1 and TRBJ1-2, the complete variable domain reads SAVISQKPSRDICQRGTSLTIQCQVDSQVTMMFWYRQQPGQSLTLIATANQGSEATYESGFVIDKFPISRPNLTFSTLTVSNMSPEDSSIYLCSVDEGGYTFGSGTRLTVV.